These 32 T cell receptor beta chains share one sample of origin, sequenced in a study of OX40 agonist ivuxolimab in advanced cancers. Repertoires were generated with immunoSEQ multiplex PCR, while TCRdb's copy carries only in-frame clones and drops some. Among about 41,000 clones listed, roughly 90% were seen once. The starting material was CD4+ or CD8+ T cells sorted from blood, obtained in a trial of the OX40 agonist ivuxolimab. Receptor source: an adult with an advanced solid tumor such as melanoma, head and neck, liver or kidney cancer.

The chain couples TRBV27 to TRBJ1-6, with a tentative D call TRBD1 (5 bases). In germline, CDR1 is MNHEY, CDR2 SMNVEV (reference sequence). Trimming left V 8 bases short and J 0 bases short, with 11 bases between. The CDR3 is made up of 15 amino acids. CDR3 sequence: CASREGSSYNSPLHF. The CDR3 DNA sequence: TGTGCCAGCCGGGAGGGGAGCTCCTATAATTCACCCCTCCACTTT.

The rearrangement links TRBV15 to TRBJ1-5; D remains unclear. This CDR3 is built from 18 residues. The germline CDR1 and CDR2 sequences are LNHNV and YYDKDF (reference sequence). The V and J ends lost 5 bases and 2 bases respectively, with 22 bases between them. In DNA, the CDR3 is TGTGCCACCAGCCTCCGCGAGGGTACACAACAGCGCAATCAGCCCCAGCATTTT. This gives the protein CATSLREGTQQRNQPQHF.

V usage is TRBV5-1 and J usage is TRBJ2-3; D may be TRBD2 (7 bases). Trimming left V 0 bases short and J 6 bases short, with 17 bases between. The CDR3 covers 16 residues. Looked up from germline, CDR1 is SGHRS and CDR2 is YFSETQ. CDR3 coding DNA: TGCGCCAGCAGCTTGGCGGGGGGCGTCTCCGGGGATACGCAGTATTTT. It is translated as CASSLAGGVSGDTQYF.

The rearrangement uses TRBV5-5 and TRBJ2-2; no clear D gene. V lost 2 bases and J lost 1, with 3 bases in between. CDR1 and CDR2 (germline): SGHKS, YYEKEE (reference sequence). This CDR3 spans 13 amino acids. CDR3 sequence reads: CASSFQNTGELFF. The DNA for the CDR3 is TGTGCCAGCAGCTTCCAGAACACCGGGGAGCTGTTTTTT. The full variable domain, completed using reference TRBV5-5 and TRBJ2-2, is DAGVTQSPTHLIKTRGQQVTLRCSPISGHKSVSWYQQVLGQGPQFIFQYYEKEERGRGNFPDRFSARQFPNYSSELNVNALLLGDSALYLCASSFQNTGELFFGEGSRLTVL.

The rearrangement links TRBV5-1 to TRBJ2-7; a possible D gene is TRBD2 (6 bases). Germline CDR1 SGHRS, CDR2 YFSETQ. The CDR3 sequence is 14 residues long. Deletions cut 4 bases from V and 6 bases from J, with 17 bases between. The CDR3 DNA follows: TGCGCCAGCAGCCCTGGGGAGGCAGGAGGCGAGCAGTACTTC. As protein: CASSPGEAGGEQYF.

The chain carries TRBV7-2 and TRBJ2-1, with TRBD2 matching 11 bases. Looked up from germline, CDR1 is SGHTA and CDR2 is FQGNSA. There are 16 residues in the CDR3. V lost 0 bases to trimming and J lost 4 bases; unmatched junction nucleotides: 2. Here the CDR3 DNA reads TGTGCCAGCAGCTTAGCGCTAGCGGGGGGTTACAATGAGCAGTTCTTC. The encoded protein is CASSLALAGGYNEQFF.

The V and J genes are TRBV4-3 and TRBJ1-4; no reliable D call. V gave up 1 base and J gave up 5 bases, with 11 bases separating them. Per germline, CDR1 LGHNA and CDR2 YSLEER. This CDR3 is 15 amino acids long. The CDR3 loop reads CASSQVGSLNEKLFF. CDR3 in DNA: TGCGCCAGCAGCCAAGTGGGGTCTTTAAATGAAAAACTGTTTTTT.

This chain connects TRBV5-1 to TRBJ2-3; D perhaps matches TRBD1 (5 bases). The germline V gene has CDR1 SGHRS and CDR2 YFSETQ. Trimming left V 2 bases short and J 0 bases short, with 13 bases between. The CDR3 contains 16 residues. CDR3 sequence (DNA): TGCGCCAGCAGCTTCCGCCAGGGTACTAGCACAGATACGCAGTATTTT. Its protein is CASSFRQGTSTDTQYF.

The chain couples TRBV4-1 to TRBJ1-2, with 8 nucleotides matching TRBD1. The CDR3 consists of 16 residues. Germline V gene lookup returns CDR1 MGHRA and CDR2 YSYEKL. Losses at the gene ends were 0 bases for V and 7 bases for J; bases not matched to a gene: 10. CDR3 region: CASSQDFGQGATGYTF. In DNA, the CDR3 is TGCGCCAGCAGCCAAGATTTTGGGCAGGGGGCTACTGGCTACACCTTC.

The chain recombines TRBV6-5 with TRBJ1-1, with 8 bases matching TRBD1. J lost 4 bases, V lost 5 bases, and 6 bases had no gene match. CDR1 MNHEY and CDR2 SVGAGI come from the germline V gene. CDR3 length: 14 residues. The CDR3 sequence is CASSHGQGPTEAFF. The CDR3 coding sequence is TGTGCCAGCAGTCATGGACAGGGACCCACTGAAGCTTTCTTT.

This chain connects TRBV7-8 to TRBJ1-5, with D unclear. Germline values: CDR1 SGHVS, CDR2 FQNEAQ. The CDR3 has 16 residues. V lost 2 bases and J 0 bases, leaving 11 bases between the germline ends. The CDR3 loop reads CASSLSVGYSNQPQHF. CDR3 in DNA: TGTGCCAGCAGCTTAAGCGTTGGGTATAGCAATCAGCCCCAGCATTTT.

This clone has just one count. The chain joins TRBV6-1 to TRBJ1-2; D might be TRBD1 (6 bases). CDR3 size: 19 residues. In germline, CDR1 is MNHNS, CDR2 SASEGT. V was clipped by 2 bases and J by 5 bases, with 27 bases between them. CDR3 region: CASSEWSGSIVGGRYGYTF. The CDR3 nucleotides are TGTGCCAGCAGTGAATGGTCGGGAAGTATAGTCGGGGGGCGGTATGGCTACACCTTC.

This clone was detected once. V is TRBV30 and J is TRBJ1-3; a weak D match, TRBD1 (6 bases). Germline V gives CDR1 GTSNPN, CDR2 SVGIG (reference sequence). This CDR3 is built from 15 residues. V was cut by 0 bases and J by 1 base, with 10 bases left in between. CDR3 in amino acids: CAWSVPTGSGNTIYF. For the CDR3, the DNA is TGTGCCTGGAGTGTTCCAACAGGGTCTGGAAACACCATATATTTT.

This CDR3 reads CAISESISGASEKLFF. CDR3 coding DNA: TGTGCCATCAGTGAGTCAATCAGTGGGGCGAGTGAAAAACTGTTTTTT. The chain carries TRBV10-3 and TRBJ1-4; D may be TRBD1 (5 bases). CDR3 length equals 16 residues. Trimming left V 0 bases short and J 7 bases short, with 15 bases between. Germline V gene data show CDR1 as ENHRY and CDR2 as SYGVKD.

V and J are TRBV6-1 and TRBJ2-5; 7 positions match TRBD1. From germline, CDR1 is MNHNS and CDR2 SASEGT. V lost 6 bases, J lost 5 bases, and 6 bases stayed unmatched. The CDR3 sequence is 13 residues long. CDR3 sequence (DNA): TGTGCCAGCAGAAGACAGGGTACGGAGACCCAGTACTTC. It codes for CASRRQGTETQYF.

J is TRBJ2-2 and V is TRBV7-3, with 14 bases fitting TRBD2. The junction had 6 bases not matched to a gene; V was cut back by 2 bases and J by 1 base. The length of the CDR3 is 19 residues. The germline V gene encodes CDR1 SGHTA and CDR2 FQGTGA. In nucleotides, the CDR3 is TGTGCCAGCAGCTTACCCGGACTAGCGGGAGGAATGAACACCGGGGAGCTGTTTTTT. This sequence encodes CASSLPGLAGGMNTGELFF.

Only one count was recorded for this clone. The gene calls are TRBV11-2 and TRBJ2-1; 12 nucleotides line up with TRBD2. Trimming removed 2 bases from V and 6 bases from J; junction bases left unmatched: 5. CDR1 and CDR2 from the germline V gene are SGHAT and FQNNGV. This CDR3 is built from 16 residues. The CDR3 region has the DNA TGTGCCAGCAGCTTATCGAGACTAGCGGGGGTCAATGAGCAGTTCTTC. This translates into CASSLSRLAGVNEQFF.

The rearrangement joins TRBV5-4 to TRBJ1-2; possible D gene TRBD1, 5 bases. V lost 5 bases to trimming and J lost 7 bases, with 12 bases between them. Per the germline V gene, CDR1 is SGHNT and CDR2 is YYREEE (reference sequence). This CDR3 has 12 residues. The CDR3 loop is CASSSRQSGYTF. The CDR3 bases are TGTGCCAGCAGTTCTAGACAGTCTGGCTACACCTTC.

V usage is TRBV9 and J usage is TRBJ2-6; D unresolved. This CDR3 is built from 13 residues. Germline V lookup: CDR1 SGDLS, CDR2 YYNGEE. V lost 4 bases and J 4 bases, leaving 6 bases between the germline ends. CDR3 sequence reads: CASSPLGANVLTF. In DNA, the CDR3 is TGTGCCAGCAGCCCATTAGGGGCCAACGTCCTGACTTTC. Together with reference TRBV9 and TRBJ2-6, the CDR3 gives the full variable domain: DSGVTQTPKHLITATGQRVTLRCSPRSGDLSVYWYQQSLDQGLQFLIQYYNGEERAKGNILERFSAQQFPDLHSELNLSSLELGDSALYFCASSPLGANVLTFGAGSRLTVL.

V gene TRBV11-2 combines with J gene TRBJ1-2; no clear D gene. The CDR3 is 14 amino acids. The germline V and J ends were trimmed by 1 base and 8 bases, with 14 bases remaining between them. Germline lookup yields CDR1 SGHAT and CDR2 FQNNGV. CDR3 sequence reads: CASSLAGGPGGYTF. CDR3 sequence (DNA): TGTGCCAGCAGCTTAGCGGGCGGGCCCGGGGGCTACACCTTC.

Notes on this clone: Other DNA sequences in this sample translate to the same CDR3. The chain carries TRBV11-3 and TRBJ2-3; D possibly corresponds to TRBD2 (6 bases). Trimming pared 5 bases from V and 3 bases from J, leaving 12 bases between. The CDR3 is 14 amino acids. Germline V gene sequence: CDR1 SGHNT, CDR2 YENEEA. CDR3 protein: CASSPRDLTDTQYF. As DNA, the CDR3 is TGTGCCAGCAGCCCACGGGACTTAACAGATACGCAGTATTTT.

The chain's CDR3 is CASSLDLEQGAQHSGNTIYF. The CDR3 region has the DNA TGTGCCAGCAGCTTAGACCTCGAACAGGGGGCCCAACACTCTGGAAACACCATATATTTT. This chain links TRBV11-2 with TRBJ1-3, with 9 bases lining up with TRBD1. The ends lost 0 bases at V and 0 bases at J; junction bases unmatched: 12. The V gene's germline CDR1 is SGHAT and CDR2 FQNNGV. This CDR3 contains 20 residues.

The chain uses TRBV5-1 and TRBJ2-1, with unresolved D. Trimming took 1 base from V and 0 from J, leaving 11 bases between them. The germline gives CDR1 SGHRS, CDR2 YFSETQ. There are 16 residues in the CDR3. This CDR3 is CASSLIGGSSYNEQFF. CDR3 DNA: TGCGCCAGCAGCTTGATCGGCGGTAGCTCCTACAATGAGCAGTTCTTC. The full variable domain, with the rest looked up from reference TRBV5-1 and TRBJ2-1, is KAGVTQTPRYLIKTRGQQVTLSCSPISGHRSVSWYQQTPGQGLQFLFEYFSETQRNKGNFPGRFSGRQFSNSRSEMNVSTLELGDSALYLCASSLIGGSSYNEQFFGPGTRLTVL.

The rearrangement joins TRBV5-4 to TRBJ1-1; 8 bases are shared with TRBD1. Germline loops: CDR1 SGHNT, CDR2 YYREEE (reference sequence). The J segment lost 1 base and the V segment lost 4 bases, leaving 9 bases of the junction unmatched. The CDR3 loop spans 16 amino acids. The CDR3 protein is CASSTRDRSSNTEAFF. Written as DNA, the CDR3 is TGTGCCAGCAGCACCCGGGACAGGTCCTCGAACACTGAAGCTTTCTTT.

The chain employs TRBV4-3 and TRBJ1-2; 10 bases match TRBD1. The CDR3 consists of 16 residues. Per germline, CDR1 LGHNA and CDR2 YSLEER. With 0 bases clipped from V and 6 bases from J, the junction kept 7 bases outside the gene matches. CDR3 protein: CASSQEGTGVGHGYTF. CDR3 DNA sequence: TGCGCCAGCAGCCAAGAAGGGACAGGGGTGGGGCATGGCTACACCTTC.

V and J are TRBV7-2 and TRBJ1-4; 7 bases are a match to TRBD1. Germline V gene data show CDR1 as SGHTA and CDR2 as FQGNSA. This CDR3 contains 19 residues. V lost 1 base, J lost 0 bases, and 11 bases stayed unmatched. The CDR3: CASSLGPGTVGATNEKLFF. The CDR3 DNA follows: TGTGCCAGCAGCTTAGGACCCGGGACAGTCGGTGCAACTAATGAAAAACTGTTTTTT.

This clone was observed once. The chain combines TRBV7-2 with TRBJ1-1; no firm D call. Trimming took off 3 bases at V and 0 bases at J, with 11 bases between the two ends. CDR3 length equals 15 residues. Germline CDR1 SGHTA, CDR2 FQGNSA. The CDR3 DNA is TGTGCCAGCAGCTTGACGTCTCCCCTGAACACTGAAGCTTTCTTT. Translation: CASSLTSPLNTEAFF.

The V call is TRBV2, the J call TRBJ2-5, with a possible D match to TRBD2 (5 bases). Germline loops: CDR1 SNHLY, CDR2 FYNNEI. The V end lost 7 bases, the J end lost 5 bases, and 11 bases lay between the germline ends. The CDR3 contains 12 residues. The CDR3 sequence: CASNLATETQYF. In nucleotides, the CDR3 is TGTGCCAGCAACCTAGCTACGGAGACCCAGTACTTC.

V gene TRBV4-3 combines with J gene TRBJ1-2; D is unclear. This CDR3 has 15 amino acids. Germline assignment: CDR1 LGHNA and CDR2 YSLEER. V gave up 1 base and J gave up 4 bases, with 13 bases separating them. The CDR3 DNA reads TGCGCCAGCAGCCAAGGGGAAAGGGTAGGCTATGGCTACACCTTC. This encodes CASSQGERVGYGYTF.

The V gene is TRBV2, the J gene TRBJ2-3; D perhaps matches TRBD1 (6 bases). This CDR3 contains 15 residues. Trimming left V 7 bases short and J 1 base short, with 15 bases between. CDR1 is SNHLY and CDR2 is FYNNEI in the germline V gene. This CDR3 is CASTPRTVGTDTQYF. The CDR3 coding sequence is TGTGCCAGCACCCCCCGGACAGTGGGCACAGATACGCAGTATTTT.

J is TRBJ1-6 and V is TRBV5-4; TRBD1 agrees at 7 bases. CDR3 size: 14 residues. Germline assignment: CDR1 SGHNT and CDR2 YYREEE (reference sequence). V gave up 4 bases and J gave up 7 bases; unmatched junction bases: 5. In DNA, the CDR3 is TGTGCCAGCAGCCAAGTAGGGGGCAATTCACCCCTCCACTTT. It specifies CASSQVGGNSPLHF.

This clone was counted once. V and J are TRBV9 and TRBJ2-5, with 10 bases identical to TRBD1. Germline-derived CDR1 and CDR2 are SGDLS and YYNGEE. Trimming at V came to 4 bases and at J to 1 base, leaving 4 bases not matched to a gene. The CDR3 length is 15 residues. The CDR3 protein is CASSTRTGGQETQYF. CDR3 in DNA: TGTGCCAGCAGCACTCGGACAGGGGGCCAAGAGACCCAGTACTTC.